The rows below give T cell receptor beta chains drawn from one sample of a study of cytomegalovirus exposure and HLA in healthy donors. Clones were read by immunoSEQ multiplex PCR, and TCRdb kept only the in-frame ones, dropping some. The top ten hold around 1.7% of the sample, which has 200,000 or so clones, 75% to 80% seen once. Sequencing was done on a sample of PBMCs. These receptors were obtained from a man younger than 35 in good health and CMV-seronegative. Both conserved end residues are part of each CDR3. The D gene is left open where the match is weak. A clone size is listed for some rows: how often the clone was seen (once, few, many), or a class if it is expanded.

j_call: TRBJ2-3; v_call: TRBV4-2; clone_size: -; d_call: TRBD2; cdr3_aa: CASSQDNSGSTDTQYF; cdr3_nt: TGTGCCAGCAGCCAAGATAATAGCGGGAGTACCGATACGCAGTATTTT
j_call: TRBJ2-1; v_call: TRBV19; clone_size: -; d_call: -; cdr3_aa: CASSTDSIYNEQFF; cdr3_nt: TGTGCCAGTAGTACTGACAGCATTTACAATGAGCAGTTCTTC
j_call: TRBJ2-7; v_call: TRBV21-1; clone_size: -; d_call: -; cdr3_aa: CARSGTAAYEQYF; cdr3_nt: TGTGCCAGATCCGGGACAGCCGCCTACGAGCAGTACTTC
j_call: TRBJ1-1; v_call: TRBV28; clone_size: -; d_call: -; cdr3_aa: CASSPMRGVATEAFF; cdr3_nt: TGTGCCAGCAGTCCAATGCGGGGGGTTGCGACTGAAGCTTTCTTT
j_call: TRBJ2-7; v_call: TRBV7-9; clone_size: -; d_call: -; cdr3_aa: CASSLGGIGIYEQYF; cdr3_nt: TGTGCCAGCAGCTTAGGCGGGATCGGTATCTACGAGCAGTACTTC
j_call: TRBJ2-7; v_call: TRBV27; clone_size: -; d_call: -; cdr3_aa: CASSLSATYEQYF; cdr3_nt: TGTGCCAGCAGTTTAAGTGCGACCTACGAGCAGTACTTC
j_call: TRBJ1-2; v_call: TRBV19; clone_size: -; d_call: TRBD1; cdr3_aa: CASKDRDNYGYTF; cdr3_nt: TGTGCCAGTAAAGACAGGGATAACTATGGCTACACCTTC
j_call: TRBJ2-7; v_call: TRBV27; clone_size: -; d_call: TRBD2; cdr3_aa: CASSFRPLAGGSYEQYF; cdr3_nt: TGTGCCAGCAGTTTCAGACCCCTAGCGGGGGGCTCCTACGAGCAGTACTTC
j_call: TRBJ1-1; v_call: TRBV7-9; clone_size: -; d_call: TRBD1; cdr3_aa: CASSLARQGAAFF; cdr3_nt: TGTGCCAGCAGCTTAGCCAGGCAGGGGGCAGCTTTCTTT
j_call: TRBJ1-5; v_call: TRBV6-4; clone_size: once; d_call: -; cdr3_aa: CASEHRGFTGSYQPQHF; cdr3_nt: TGTGCCAGCGAACACAGAGGGTTCACAGGGAGCTATCAGCCCCAGCATTTT
j_call: TRBJ1-5; v_call: TRBV6-1; clone_size: few; d_call: -; cdr3_aa: CASSELGGLIENQPQHF; cdr3_nt: TGTGCCAGCAGTGAATTGGGGGGGCTCATAGAGAATCAGCCCCAGCATTTT
j_call: TRBJ1-6; v_call: TRBV27; clone_size: -; d_call: -; cdr3_aa: CASSLGSWVSYNSPLHF; cdr3_nt: TGTGCCAGCAGTTTGGGCAGCTGGGTCTCCTATAATTCACCCCTCCACTTT
j_call: TRBJ2-1; v_call: TRBV19; clone_size: -; d_call: TRBD2; cdr3_aa: CASTPGGDEQFF; cdr3_nt: TGTGCCAGTACACCCGGGGGGGATGAGCAGTTCTTC
j_call: TRBJ2-3; v_call: TRBV7-8; clone_size: -; d_call: -; cdr3_aa: CASRGGTDTQYF; cdr3_nt: TGTGCCAGCAGGGGGGGAACAGATACGCAGTATTTT
j_call: TRBJ1-3; v_call: TRBV6-6; clone_size: -; d_call: -; cdr3_aa: CASSYVAAEENTIYF; cdr3_nt: TGTGCCAGCAGTTACGTCGCTGCCGAGGAAAACACCATATATTTT
j_call: TRBJ2-5; v_call: TRBV29-1; clone_size: -; d_call: -; cdr3_aa: CSVESGKGPQETQYF; cdr3_nt: TGCAGCGTTGAATCAGGGAAGGGGCCCCAAGAGACCCAGTACTTC
j_call: TRBJ1-3; v_call: TRBV11-3; clone_size: -; d_call: -; cdr3_aa: CASSLDGQFWDSGNTIYF; cdr3_nt: TGTGCCAGCAGCTTAGACGGACAGTTTTGGGACTCTGGAAACACCATATATTTT
j_call: TRBJ1-5; v_call: TRBV27; clone_size: -; d_call: -; cdr3_aa: CASRQGQNSNQPQHF; cdr3_nt: TGTGCCAGCAGGCAAGGACAGAATAGCAATCAGCCCCAGCATTTT
j_call: TRBJ2-3; v_call: TRBV7-3; clone_size: -; d_call: -; cdr3_aa: CASSQASTDTQYF; cdr3_nt: TGTGCCAGCAGCCAGGCGAGCACAGATACGCAGTATTTT
j_call: TRBJ2-5; v_call: TRBV28; clone_size: -; d_call: -; cdr3_aa: CASSTTGSRETQYF; cdr3_nt: TGTGCCAGCAGTACAACAGGGAGCAGGGAGACCCAGTACTTC
j_call: TRBJ1-4; v_call: TRBV25-1; clone_size: -; d_call: -; cdr3_aa: CASSDFGANEKLFF; cdr3_nt: TGTGCCAGCAGTGATTTCGGGGCTAATGAAAAACTGTTTTTT
j_call: TRBJ1-1; v_call: TRBV4-3; clone_size: -; d_call: TRBD1; cdr3_aa: CASSRRTGVGTEAFF; cdr3_nt: TGCGCCAGCAGCCGCCGGACAGGGGTTGGCACTGAAGCTTTCTTT
j_call: TRBJ2-5; v_call: TRBV5-6; clone_size: -; d_call: TRBD1; cdr3_aa: CASSLARGQGKETQYF; cdr3_nt: TGTGCCAGCAGCTTGGCGAGGGGACAGGGCAAAGAGACCCAGTACTTC
j_call: TRBJ1-1; v_call: TRBV9; clone_size: once; d_call: -; cdr3_aa: CASSPLQWNTEAFF; cdr3_nt: TGTGCCAGCTCGCCCTTACAGTGGAACACTGAAGCTTTCTTT
j_call: TRBJ1-1; v_call: TRBV7-8; clone_size: -; d_call: TRBD1; cdr3_aa: CASSPGEGATEAFF; cdr3_nt: TGTGCCAGCAGTCCCGGTGAGGGGGCCACTGAAGCTTTCTTT
j_call: TRBJ2-2; v_call: TRBV5-1; clone_size: -; d_call: TRBD1; cdr3_aa: CASSLEGATGELFF; cdr3_nt: TGCGCCAGCAGCTTGGAGGGGGCCACCGGGGAGCTGTTTTTT
j_call: TRBJ1-6; v_call: TRBV30; clone_size: -; d_call: -; cdr3_aa: CAWAVGDNSPLHF; cdr3_nt: TGTGCCTGGGCGGTCGGGGATAATTCACCCCTCCACTTT
j_call: TRBJ2-7; v_call: TRBV7-8; clone_size: -; d_call: -; cdr3_aa: CASSLSRYPYEQYF; cdr3_nt: TGTGCCAGCAGCTTAAGTCGGTACCCCTACGAGCAGTACTTC
j_call: TRBJ1-2; v_call: TRBV7-8; clone_size: -; d_call: -; cdr3_aa: CASSLGEHNYGYTF; cdr3_nt: TGTGCCAGCAGCCTCGGGGAGCATAACTATGGCTACACCTTC
j_call: TRBJ2-3; v_call: TRBV6-1; clone_size: once; d_call: -; cdr3_aa: CASSVPDPGLADTQYF; cdr3_nt: TGTGCCAGCAGTGTCCCCGACCCGGGGTTGGCAGATACGCAGTATTTT
j_call: TRBJ1-3; v_call: TRBV5-1; clone_size: -; d_call: TRBD1; cdr3_aa: CASSLGDRGNTIYF; cdr3_nt: TGCGCCAGCAGCTTGGGGGACAGGGGAAACACCATATATTTT
j_call: TRBJ2-1; v_call: TRBV7-2; clone_size: -; d_call: TRBD1; cdr3_aa: CASSLEQGANNEQFF; cdr3_nt: TGTGCCAGCAGCTTAGAACAGGGGGCGAACAATGAGCAGTTCTTC
j_call: TRBJ1-4; v_call: TRBV19; clone_size: -; d_call: -; cdr3_aa: CASSKYETRDEKLFF; cdr3_nt: TGTGCCAGTAGCAAATACGAAACGCGGGATGAAAAACTGTTTTTT
j_call: TRBJ2-7; v_call: TRBV6-6; clone_size: few; d_call: -; cdr3_aa: CASSQNAGSYEQYF; cdr3_nt: TGTGCCAGCAGTCAAAATGCAGGTTCCTACGAGCAGTACTTC
j_call: TRBJ1-2; v_call: TRBV7-8; clone_size: -; d_call: TRBD1; cdr3_aa: CASSEGQGPTGGYTF; cdr3_nt: TGTGCCAGCAGCGAGGGACAGGGACCCACGGGGGGCTACACCTTC
j_call: TRBJ2-2; v_call: TRBV5-1; clone_size: -; d_call: -; cdr3_aa: CASSFRTISTGELFF; cdr3_nt: TGCGCCAGCAGCTTTCGGACTATTTCCACCGGGGAGCTGTTTTTT
j_call: TRBJ1-1; v_call: TRBV5-1; clone_size: few; d_call: TRBD1; cdr3_aa: CASSPGQGRNTEAFF; cdr3_nt: TGCGCCAGCAGCCCGGGACAGGGACGGAACACTGAAGCTTTCTTT
j_call: TRBJ1-3; v_call: TRBV7-8; clone_size: few; d_call: -; cdr3_aa: CASSLVPRQPSGNTIYF; cdr3_nt: TGTGCCAGCAGCTTAGTCCCCAGACAGCCATCTGGAAACACCATATATTTT
j_call: TRBJ2-3; v_call: TRBV11-2; clone_size: -; d_call: TRBD2; cdr3_aa: CASSRGGSGGEDTQYF; cdr3_nt: TGTGCCAGCAGCCGGGGGGGTAGCGGGGGGGAAGATACGCAGTATTTT
j_call: TRBJ2-5; v_call: TRBV7-2; clone_size: -; d_call: -; cdr3_aa: CASSLAVSGQETQYF; cdr3_nt: TGTGCCAGCAGCTTAGCGGTTTCGGGGCAAGAGACCCAGTACTTC
j_call: TRBJ2-2; v_call: TRBV7-3; clone_size: -; d_call: -; cdr3_aa: CASSLTAGDTGELFF; cdr3_nt: TGTGCCAGCAGCTTAACGGCAGGGGACACCGGGGAGCTGTTTTTT
j_call: TRBJ2-2; v_call: TRBV30; clone_size: once; d_call: -; cdr3_aa: CAWRPTGKNTGELFF; cdr3_nt: TGTGCCTGGAGACCGACAGGAAAGAACACCGGGGAGCTGTTTTTT
j_call: TRBJ2-5; v_call: TRBV29-1; clone_size: few; d_call: -; cdr3_aa: CSASPDSAGETQYF; cdr3_nt: TGCAGCGCGAGTCCGGACTCAGCGGGAGAGACCCAGTACTTC
j_call: TRBJ2-7; v_call: TRBV28; clone_size: -; d_call: TRBD1; cdr3_aa: CASSLRQGIDEQYF; cdr3_nt: TGTGCCAGCAGTTTAAGACAGGGGATCGACGAGCAGTACTTC
j_call: TRBJ2-7; v_call: TRBV5-6; clone_size: -; d_call: -; cdr3_aa: CASSLGQKNYEQYF; cdr3_nt: TGTGCCAGCAGCTTGGGTCAGAAAAACTACGAGCAGTACTTC
j_call: TRBJ2-1; v_call: TRBV9; clone_size: -; d_call: -; cdr3_aa: CASSVGRSSYNEQFF; cdr3_nt: TGTGCCAGCAGCGTAGGGCGGAGCTCCTACAATGAGCAGTTCTTC